Sequencing of this T cell receptor beta chain was carried out in a study of cytomegalovirus exposure and HLA in healthy donors (dated by TCRdb to about 2017). The study in broad terms: An earlier analysis of several hundred of the donors reported roughly 300 Gb of sequence data and around 120 million unique TCR beta sequences obtained from some 170 million T cells. The study was designed to test whether signatures of past pathogen exposure could be identified by cataloging public T cell receptors. In addition to the first cohort of around 670 subjects, a separate validation cohort of some 120 different subjects was used. All discovery cohort repertoires had been generated using a single sequencing platform. Alongside the repertoire data, information on donor age, sex, ethnicity and CMV serostatus was compiled. Genome-wide SNP genotypes for about three fifths of the roughly 670 donors were used in a later genetic analysis, which treated that subset as a discovery cohort. Roughly 5 DR-DQ haplotypes were handled as single units for association and clustering, since linkage in the cohort was strong. The number of typed donors differed by locus: about 620-630 for A, B, C, DRB1 and DQB1; about 520 for DQA1; over 600 for DPA1; and about 450 for DPB1. Among the roughly 390 genotyped donors, around 79% belonged to the genetic ancestry cluster associated with self-reported Caucasian donors. Among about 370 genotyped donors of the cohort, an average of approximately 200,000 unique TCR beta nucleotide sequences was sequenced per donor, of which 15% to 20% were non-productive. To predict cytomegalovirus infection status, the study combined high-throughput TCR immunosequencing, statistical association of individual TCRs with disease status, and machine learning. Rather than drawing on any new phenotypic data, the later analysis identified candidate immune exposures from TCR beta sequences and the way those sequences occurred across donors. In an earlier analysis of a few hundred of the donors, high-throughput TCR beta sequencing was used to judge whether each TCR beta V gene segment behaved as functional or pseudogenic. In a later analysis, previously published TCR beta repertoires from some 640 donors were re-analyzed and high-resolution HLA genotyping was added so that TCR occurrence patterns could be studied. The T cell repertoires of about 700 subjects were profiled by immunosequencing and related to cytomegalovirus serostatus. An early release that covered fewer than 800 HLA-typed donors contained around 300 gigabases of sequencing data and tens of millions of unique TCR sequences. Class I and class II HLA loci were covered by the typing at four-digit resolution.

Library preparation was by the immunoSEQ multiplex PCR assay. For the multiplex PCR, a mixture combining 60 forward primers for TCR Vbeta segments and 13 reverse primers for TCR Jbeta segments was used. A multiplex PCR assay on genomic DNA amplified the CDR3 region of rearranged TCR beta genes. Amplified TCR beta libraries were sequenced as 87-base-pair reads on the Illumina HiSeq System. As for how the authors treated the data: Across the 640 or so repertoires, a later analysis counted 80 million or so unique TCR beta chains, roughly 11 million of which were shared by at least two donors. Raw reads were error-corrected and collapsed into unique sequences with a nearest-neighbor algorithm that merged closely related sequences to remove PCR and sequencing errors. Alignment of CDR3 sequences to IMGT reference sequences was used to assign V, D and J gene segments. For a sequence to be retained, a match of at least six nucleotides was required to both a V gene segment and a J gene segment. Rearrangements were classified as productive when the CDR3 lacked stop codons and remained in frame with V and J, and all other rearrangements were classified as non-productive. Following IMGT convention, CDR3 was defined as the stretch from the second conserved V-encoded cysteine to the conserved J-encoded phenylalanine. The earlier analysis of 587 of the donors excluded sequences that lacked an unambiguous match to a single V gene segment. In an earlier analysis of approximately 500 of the donors, a V segment was called functional when productive rearrangements were above 56.7%, and segregating when the standard deviation between donors exceeded 5%. A statistical classification framework was built for diagnosing cytomegalovirus status from the catalog of TCR beta chain sequences. V and J gene assignment, in a later analysis, came from comparing TCR nucleotide sequences with IMGT/GENE-DB human TR gene sequences. The TCRdist pipeline was used in a later analysis to assign CDR3 sequences and most-parsimonious VDJ recombination scenarios. In a later analysis, each TCR beta chain was defined by its CDR3 amino acid sequence together with its V-gene family, and reads lacking a unique V-gene family were excluded. In a later analysis, 500 to 700 highly shared, low-generation-probability nucleotide sequences were removed to address suspected cross-contamination and a sequencing artifact. For each public chain, a later analysis derived a clonal expansion index from normalized ranks of inferred template counts within each repertoire. In a later analysis, generation probabilities were computed with a VDJ recombination model fitted to out-of-frame rearrangements, and the resulting probabilities were checked against IGoR. A later analysis scored TCR-TCR, TCR-HLA and TCR-CMV co-occurrence with hypergeometric tests, applying a repertoire-size bias correction to TCR pairs. False discovery rates were estimated in a later analysis by permuting HLA or CMV assignments 20 times. In a later analysis, co-occurring TCRs were grouped with DBSCAN, and TCRdist sequence similarity was added when clustering was performed within HLA-allele-positive subsets. For co-occurrence clustering, repertoires with fewer than 30,000 or more than 120,000 public chains were excluded, along with four or five repertoires with anomalous nucleotide sharing. Here the immuneACCESS table is served through TCRdb, limited to in-frame sequences with V and J called. Missing clones are a known gap in these copies; in checked studies unresolved V genes cover under half, and the rest lacks a known reason. That table gives V, J and clone size, and the DNA gave D and trimming. The sample data list roughly 130,000 clones, and about 80% of these were observed just once. The ten largest account for 1% of the sample.

The paper's findings and limits, for the study overall: In both the original and validation cohorts, the classifier was reported to diagnose cytomegalovirus status with high specificity and sensitivity. Because HLA typing was missing for some donors at each locus, association tests included only the typed subset. In a later analysis, HLA-associated TCR beta chains showed more clonal expansion and lower generation probabilities than non-associated chains that were equally common. Correlated functional status among segregating V segments might reflect linkage disequilibrium, but an unknown experimental factor could not be ruled out. A few of the identified cytomegalovirus-associated TCR beta chains were confirmed in vitro to be specific for cytomegalovirus antigens. Sequencing depth was assumed to be roughly uniform across donors in the presence/absence analyses, though that assumption may not hold. The authors suggested that the approach could potentially be generalized to other disease states and immunological phenotypes. A further reported finding was that TCR beta sequences accurately predicted the HLA-A and HLA-B alleles for most subjects in the first cohort. According to a later genetic analysis, donors in an Asian-associated ancestry cluster had fewer N-insertions in productive TCRs than the roughly 700-donor mean. A cluster of highly shared sequence variants was judged likely to be a technical artifact of the sequencing pipeline. In an earlier analysis of 450 to 750 of the donors, most TCR beta V segments appeared in productive rearrangements about 87% or about 30% of the time, broadly matching IMGT annotations. The study listed approximately 150 TCR beta chains as associated with cytomegalovirus. The cohort was sequenced for TCR beta chains only, and without alpha or paired-chain data the features that could be detected were limited. According to a later analysis, parvovirus B19, influenza, CMV and Epstein-Barr virus appeared linked to several top co-occurrence clusters. Immune exposure information for the cohort was limited to CMV serostatus. A later genetic analysis associated a missense DCLRE1C variant with V-gene and J-gene trimming of TCR beta chains, and an independent cohort replicated the association. According to a later analysis, most CMV-associated TCR beta chains appeared to be HLA-restricted, and the HLA associations seemed to be driven largely by CMV exposure. Assigning TCR associations to individual alleles was difficult when HLA alleles, especially DR and DQ, strongly co-occurred. The earlier analysis of 587 of the donors excluded some 16 rarely observed V segments, including chromosome 9 orphons, because counts were too low. In a later analysis, the rate of TCR association differed among HLA loci, with DRB1 alleles having the most associated TCRs and HLA-C alleles having the fewest. In a later analysis, 15,000 to 20,000 TCR beta sequences were associated with specific HLA alleles at a false discovery rate of 0.05. Across donors, most TCR sequences were observed very rarely, whereas some public TCRs were present in many individuals.

In total, 666 healthy bone marrow donors made up the cohort. At the time of sampling, every cohort member was nominally healthy, though immune exposures that went unrecorded were likely present. Of the 600 to 750 cohort members, about 290 had a positive CMV serostatus and about 350 had a negative one, while no CMV serostatus was recorded for the donor. A peripheral blood sample was provided by each donor, and peripheral blood mononuclear cells were used for TCR beta sequencing. Genomic DNA extraction from the blood cell samples was performed with the Qiagen DNeasy Blood Extraction Kit. About this clone itself: It lacks a known antigen. The input lacks base qualities; no much larger clone sits a single base away.

The source of this sequence is a human donor in good health. The sequencing input was PBMCs.

This receptor has the CDR3 CASSQGRDYGYTF. The nucleotides are TGCGCCAGCAGCCAAGGCCGGGACTATGGCTACACCTTC. The V gene is TRBV4-1 and the J gene is TRBJ1-2; the D gene lacks a confident call. CDR1 is given as MGHRA and CDR2 as YSYEKL, both from the germline V gene. The CDR3 runs 13 residues from the cysteine to the phenylalanine. The sequence is cut down to CDR3 DNA, 39 bases in frame from base 1. Between the V and J ends, shortened by 1 base and 3 bases respectively, the junction contains 6 bases.